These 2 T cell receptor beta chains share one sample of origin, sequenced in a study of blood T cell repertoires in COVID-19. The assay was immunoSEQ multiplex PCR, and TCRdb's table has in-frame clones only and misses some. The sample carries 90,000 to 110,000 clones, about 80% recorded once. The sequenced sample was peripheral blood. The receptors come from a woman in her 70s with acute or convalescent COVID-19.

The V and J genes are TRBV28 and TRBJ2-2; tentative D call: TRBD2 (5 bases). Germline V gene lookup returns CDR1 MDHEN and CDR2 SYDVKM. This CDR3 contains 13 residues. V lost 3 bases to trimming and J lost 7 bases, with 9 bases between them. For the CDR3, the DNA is TGTGCCAGCAGTTTGCGGGTTAGCGGGGAGCTGTTTTTT. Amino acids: CASSLRVSGELFF.

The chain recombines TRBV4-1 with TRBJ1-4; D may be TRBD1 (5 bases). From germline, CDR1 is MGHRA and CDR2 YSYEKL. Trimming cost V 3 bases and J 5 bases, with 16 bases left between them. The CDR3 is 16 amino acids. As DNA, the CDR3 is TGCGCCAGCAGCCAGAGACAGAGATCTTCGAATGAAAAACTGTTTTTT. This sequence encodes CASSQRQRSSNEKLFF.